Sequencing of this TCR beta chain was carried out in a study of blood T cell repertoires in COVID-19. Study processing details: Reference gene primer amplification yielded estimated nucleated cell counts. Profiled with immunoSEQ multiplex PCR; TCRdb holds only in-frame clones, not every one. D and trimming were read from the DNA, whereas the V and J calls and clone size are those reported in that table. The data contain more than 150,000 clones, about nine tenths of them seen just once; the ten biggest clones take up less than 25%. V lost 5 bases to trimming and J lost 10 bases; unmatched junction nucleotides: 7. The CDR3 covers 12 residues.

Input material: peripheral blood. This chain links TRBV12-3 or TRBV12-4 with TRBJ1-2; TRBD1 agrees at 7 bases. The TCR originated in a man in his 70s with active or convalescent COVID-19. The CDR3 nucleotides are TGTGCCAGCAGTAGGGACAGCTTGGTCTACACCTTC. Protein sequence: CASSRDSLVYTF.